These T cell receptor beta chains were read from a single sample in a study of blood T cell repertoires in COVID-19. The protocol was immunoSEQ multiplex PCR, while the TCRdb copy is restricted to in-frame clones and leaves out a portion. The sample has fewer than 400,000 clones, roughly 90% seen once. Material for sequencing was PBMCs or T cells enriched from blood (not recorded which). The receptors here all came from a woman in her 30s who had been exposed to COVID-19. CDR3s include the opening cysteine and the closing phenylalanine or tryptophan. D genes are given only for firm matches. Part of the rows lack a size; the others show once, few, many or a class for expanded clones.

D: -; J: TRBJ1-2; V: TRBV27; size: -; DNA: TGTGCCAGCAGTTTGAGCGGCCGAACTAACTATGGCTACACCTTC; CDR3: CASSLSGRTNYGYTF
D: -; J: TRBJ1-2; V: TRBV7-9; size: -; DNA: TGTGCCAGCAGCTTAGCGCGAAGGAGCCCGGACTATGGCTACACCTTC; CDR3: CASSLARRSPDYGYTF
D: TRBD1; J: TRBJ2-1; V: TRBV11-3; size: -; DNA: TGTGCCAGCAGCCTAGGACAGGGAAGTGGCAATGAGCAGTTCTTC; CDR3: CASSLGQGSGNEQFF
D: -; J: TRBJ1-4; V: TRBV7-6; size: -; DNA: TGTGCCAGCAGCTTAGAGGCAGCGGGGGGTGAAAAACTGTTTTTT; CDR3: CASSLEAAGGEKLFF
D: TRBD1; J: TRBJ1-2; V: TRBV2; size: -; DNA: TGTGCCAGCAGTATCGACAGGGATGGCTACACCTTC; CDR3: CASSIDRDGYTF
D: TRBD1; J: TRBJ1-6; V: TRBV27; size: -; DNA: TGTGCCAGCAGTTCGAAGATGGACAGGGGACATCGTCCTTCACCCCTCCACTTT; CDR3: CASSSKMDRGHRPSPLHF
D: -; J: TRBJ1-6; V: TRBV4-3; size: -; DNA: TGCGCCAGCAGCCAAGATTTGAGAGGATCACCCCTCCACTTT; CDR3: CASSQDLRGSPLHF
D: -; J: TRBJ1-2; V: TRBV12-3/TRBV12-4; size: -; DNA: TGTGCCAGCAGTTTCAGGGGAGGGGATGGCTACACCTTC; CDR3: CASSFRGGDGYTF
D: TRBD1; J: TRBJ1-5; V: TRBV18; size: -; DNA: TGTGCCAGCTCACCTGGGACAGGGGGCAATCAGCCCCAGCATTTT; CDR3: CASSPGTGGNQPQHF
D: -; J: TRBJ2-2; V: TRBV6-2/TRBV6-3; size: -; DNA: TGTGCCAGCAGTTATTTTCCGTTCGGGGAAGGGGAGCTGTTTTTT; CDR3: CASSYFPFGEGELFF
D: TRBD2; J: TRBJ2-5; V: TRBV7-9; size: once; DNA: TGTGCCAGCAGCCGTAGAACTCGACTAGCGGGGAGGGAGACCCAGTACTTC; CDR3: CASSRRTRLAGRETQYF
D: -; J: TRBJ1-3; V: TRBV5-6; size: -; DNA: TGTGCCAGCAGCTGGAGGGACACCATATATTTT; CDR3: CASSWRDTIYF
D: -; J: TRBJ1-3; V: TRBV7-9; size: -; DNA: TGTGCCAGCAGCGCCCAAACAGGGTTGGGGAACACCATATATTTT; CDR3: CASSAQTGLGNTIYF
D: -; J: TRBJ1-2; V: TRBV10-3; size: -; DNA: TGTGCCATCAGTGAGGCAGCGGGAGACATCTATGGCTACACCTTC; CDR3: CAISEAAGDIYGYTF
D: -; J: TRBJ2-5; V: TRBV29-1; size: -; DNA: TGCAGCGTTGAAGACAGGCAGGAGGATCATGAGACCCAGTACTTC; CDR3: CSVEDRQEDHETQYF
D: TRBD1; J: TRBJ1-5; V: TRBV6-5; size: few; DNA: TGTGCCAGCAGGCGGACAGGGCGCAATCAGCCCCAGCATTTT; CDR3: CASRRTGRNQPQHF
D: -; J: TRBJ2-5; V: TRBV24-1; size: -; DNA: TGTGCCACCAGTGACCAGCCCTCGACATCGCAAGAGACCCAGTACTTC; CDR3: CATSDQPSTSQETQYF
D: -; J: TRBJ1-2; V: TRBV9; size: -; DNA: TGTGCCAGCAGCGCCAGCCGCCCCCTTCTCCAGGGAAGGGATGGCTACACCTTC; CDR3: CASSASRPLLQGRDGYTF